These 6 T cell receptor beta chains were sequenced from one sample in a study of spatial heterogeneity in lung cancer. TCRdb re-called the 5' RACE reads with MiXCR, one entry per CDR3 protein. The sample carries approximately 41,000 distinct CDR3 sequences, roughly a tenth recorded once. Regarding time point: blood at routine non-recurrence follow-up after resection. The source material was PBMCs, sampled at follow-up. The receptors were gathered from a female donor with early-stage non-small cell lung cancer.

This clonotype was seen only a few times. The V call is TRBV25-1, the J call TRBJ2-3; D might be TRBD1 (5 bases). The germline V and J ends were trimmed by 2 bases and 4 bases, with 10 bases remaining between them. CDR1 and CDR2 from the germline V gene are MGHDK and SYGVNS. CDR3 length equals 14 residues. The CDR3 nucleotides read TGTGCCAGCAGTGAAAGGGGTTCGCCAGATACGCAGTATTTT. Translation gives CASSERGSPDTQYF.

The sample holds a few counts of this clonotype. The chain combines TRBV6-2 or TRBV6-3 with TRBJ2-2; D is uncertain. Germline V gene lookup returns CDR1 MNHEY and CDR2 SVGEGT. This CDR3 contains 12 residues. Trimming removed 0 bases from V and 5 bases from J, with 1 base in between. The CDR3 coding sequence is TGTGCCAGCAGTTACTCTACCGGGGAGCTGTTTTTT. The encoded protein is CASSYSTGELFF.

This clonotype is deemed medium-sized. The chain combines TRBV20-1 with TRBJ2-6; TRBD2 might be the D (6 bases). The CDR3 covers 13 residues. The V and J ends lost 6 bases and 11 bases respectively, with 17 bases between them. The germline V gene encodes CDR1 DFQATT and CDR2 SNEGSKA (reference sequence). In DNA, the CDR3 is TGCAGTGCCCCGGACGGAGGGAAGGACGTCCTGACTTTC. This gives the protein CSAPDGGKDVLTF.

Many counts were recorded for this clonotype. This rearrangement joins TRBV7-2 to TRBJ2-4; D is unclear. The CDR3 is 13 residues long. Trimming removed 6 bases from V and 0 bases from J, with 6 bases in between. Per the germline V gene, CDR1 is SGHTA and CDR2 is FQGNSA. CDR3 DNA: TGTGCCAGCAGTGGTCTAGCCAAAAACATTCAGTACTTC. Translated, it gives CASSGLAKNIQYF.

The chain is built from TRBV15 and TRBJ2-3, with TRBD2 as a possible D gene (6 bases). Trimming pared 4 bases from V and 1 base from J, leaving 12 bases between. From germline, CDR1 is LNHNV and CDR2 YYDKDF (reference sequence). CDR3 length: 15 residues. CDR3 nucleotide sequence: TGTGCCACCAGCACGGACTACTCAGGCACAGATACGCAGTATTTT. Protein sequence: CATSTDYSGTDTQYF.

This clonotype has at least ten counts. The genes are TRBV19 and TRBJ1-5; TRBD1 agrees at 7 bases. V was pared by 2 bases and J by 6 bases, with 13 bases of the junction left unmatched. CDR1 and CDR2 (germline): LNHDA, SQIVND (reference sequence). The CDR3 is 17 amino acids. The CDR3 DNA reads TGTGCCAGTAGTATACAGGGCAGGGGGACTAGTAGTCAGCCCCAGCATTTT. This encodes CASSIQGRGTSSQPQHF.